This TCR beta chain was recovered during a study of OX40 agonist ivuxolimab in advanced cancers. Study background: At 0.01 to 10 mg/kg, ivuxolimab was administered intravenously to patients every 2 weeks. Subjects had a mean age of roughly 60 years, with a range of about 23 to 90; more than 75% were male.

Overall study results and limits: On average, CD8+ T cells showed a greater number of expanded clones than CD4+.

Concerning this clone: Its target is unknown.

The CDR3 covers 13 residues. The germline CDR1 and CDR2 sequences are SGHVS and FQNEAQ. V was cut by 5 bases and J by 4 bases, with 12 bases left in between. This table comes from immunoSEQ multiplex PCR, and its TCRdb copy is limited to in-frame clones, with some not included. Among 9,500 to 13,000 clones listed, 86% were seen once. The chain couples TRBV7-8 to TRBJ2-7, with a weak D call TRBD2 (5 bases). The clonotype was recovered from an adult with an advanced solid tumor such as melanoma, head and neck, liver or kidney cancer. Sample: CD4+ or CD8+ T cells sorted from blood, taken in a trial of the OX40 agonist ivuxolimab. Written as DNA, the CDR3 is TGTGCCAGCAGCGAGGGATTTAATTACGAGCAGTACTTC. Its translation: CASSEGFNYEQYF.